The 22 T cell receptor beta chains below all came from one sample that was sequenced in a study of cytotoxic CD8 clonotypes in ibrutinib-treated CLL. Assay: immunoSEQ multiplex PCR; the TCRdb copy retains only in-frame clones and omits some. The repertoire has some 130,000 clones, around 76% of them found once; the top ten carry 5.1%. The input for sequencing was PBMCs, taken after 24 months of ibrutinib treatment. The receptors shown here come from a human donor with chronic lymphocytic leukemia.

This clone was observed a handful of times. Here the CDR3 DNA reads TGTGCCAGCAGCTTAATTGGTGTTGCCACTGAAGCTTTCTTT. It yields the protein CASSLIGVATEAFF. The chain recombines TRBV7-3 with TRBJ1-1; D unresolved. CDR1 and CDR2 (germline): SGHTA, FQGTGA. V lost 1 base and J 4 bases, leaving 10 bases between the germline ends. The CDR3 consists of 14 residues.

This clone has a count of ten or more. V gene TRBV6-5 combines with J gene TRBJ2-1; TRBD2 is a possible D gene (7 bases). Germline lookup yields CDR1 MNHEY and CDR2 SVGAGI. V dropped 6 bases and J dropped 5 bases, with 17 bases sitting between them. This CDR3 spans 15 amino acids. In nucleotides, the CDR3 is TGTGCCAGCAGCCCCCTGGCGGGGGCCCACAATGAGCAGTTCTTC. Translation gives CASSPLAGAHNEQFF.

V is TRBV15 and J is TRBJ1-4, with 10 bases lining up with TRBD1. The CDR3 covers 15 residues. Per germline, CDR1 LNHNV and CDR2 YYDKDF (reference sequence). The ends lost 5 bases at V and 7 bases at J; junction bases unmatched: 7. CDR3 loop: CATSSPTGGGEKLFF. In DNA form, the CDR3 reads TGTGCCACCAGCTCCCCGACAGGGGGCGGTGAAAAACTGTTTTTT.

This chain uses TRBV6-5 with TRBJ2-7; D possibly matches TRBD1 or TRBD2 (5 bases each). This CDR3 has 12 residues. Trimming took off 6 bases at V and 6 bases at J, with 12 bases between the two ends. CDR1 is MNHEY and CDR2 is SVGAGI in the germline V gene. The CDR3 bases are TGTGCCAGCAGGGGGGACCCCCCCGAGCAGTACTTC. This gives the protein CASRGDPPEQYF.

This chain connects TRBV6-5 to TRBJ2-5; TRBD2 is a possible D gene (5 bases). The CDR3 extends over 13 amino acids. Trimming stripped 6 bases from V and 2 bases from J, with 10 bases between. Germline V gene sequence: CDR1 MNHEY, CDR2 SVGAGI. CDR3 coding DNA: TGTGCCAGCAGCACCGGGATTCAAGAGACCCAGTACTTC. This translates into CASSTGIQETQYF.

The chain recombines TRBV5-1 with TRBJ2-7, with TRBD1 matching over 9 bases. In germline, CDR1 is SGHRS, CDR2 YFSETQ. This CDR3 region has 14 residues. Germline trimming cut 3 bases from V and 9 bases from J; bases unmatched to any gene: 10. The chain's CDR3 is CASSWEGQGLGQYF. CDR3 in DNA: TGCGCCAGCAGCTGGGAGGGACAGGGATTAGGGCAGTACTTC.

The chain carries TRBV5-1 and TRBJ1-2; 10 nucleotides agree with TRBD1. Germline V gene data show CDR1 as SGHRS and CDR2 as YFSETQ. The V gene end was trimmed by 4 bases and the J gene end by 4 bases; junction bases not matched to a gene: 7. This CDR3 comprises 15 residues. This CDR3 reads CASSPGQGVFYGYTF. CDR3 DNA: TGCGCCAGCAGCCCCGGACAGGGGGTCTTCTATGGCTACACCTTC.

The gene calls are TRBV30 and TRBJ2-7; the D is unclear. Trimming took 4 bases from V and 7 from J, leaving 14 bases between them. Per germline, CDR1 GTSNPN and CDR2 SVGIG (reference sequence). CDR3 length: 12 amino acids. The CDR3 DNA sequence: TGTGCCTGGAACGCCGGCGGACCTGAGCAGTACTTC. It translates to CAWNAGGPEQYF. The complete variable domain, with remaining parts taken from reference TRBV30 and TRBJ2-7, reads SQTIHQWPATLVQPVGSPLSLECTVEGTSNPNLYWYRQAAGRGLQLLFYSVGIGQISSEVPQNLSASRPQDRQFILSSKKLLLSDSGFYLCAWNAGGPEQYFGPGTRLTVT.

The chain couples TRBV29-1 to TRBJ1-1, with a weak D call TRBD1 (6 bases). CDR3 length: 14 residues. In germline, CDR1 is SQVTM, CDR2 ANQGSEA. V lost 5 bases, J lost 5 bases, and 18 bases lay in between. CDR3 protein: CSVKGGQYRTEAFF. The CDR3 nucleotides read TGCAGCGTTAAAGGGGGGCAGTATCGTACTGAAGCTTTCTTT.

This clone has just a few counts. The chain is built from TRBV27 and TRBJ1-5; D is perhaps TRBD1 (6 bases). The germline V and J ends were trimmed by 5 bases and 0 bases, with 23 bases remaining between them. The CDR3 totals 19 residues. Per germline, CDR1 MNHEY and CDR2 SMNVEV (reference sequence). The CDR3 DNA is TGTGCCAGCAGTCTCCCCCAGTGGGGGCGAGGGAATAGCAATCAGCCCCAGCATTTT. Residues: CASSLPQWGRGNSNQPQHF.

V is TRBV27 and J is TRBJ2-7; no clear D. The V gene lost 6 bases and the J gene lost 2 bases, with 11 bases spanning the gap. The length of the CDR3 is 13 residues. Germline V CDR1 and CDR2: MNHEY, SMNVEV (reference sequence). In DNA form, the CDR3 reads TGTGCCAGCAGATCGGTGGGGACCTACGAGCAGTACTTC. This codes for CASRSVGTYEQYF.

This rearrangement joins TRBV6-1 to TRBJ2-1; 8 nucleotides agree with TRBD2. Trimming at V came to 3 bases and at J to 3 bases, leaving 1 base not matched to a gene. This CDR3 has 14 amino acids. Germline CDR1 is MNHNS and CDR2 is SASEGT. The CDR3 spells CASSDGGGYNEQFF. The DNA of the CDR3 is TGTGCCAGCAGTGACGGGGGGGGCTACAATGAGCAGTTCTTC.

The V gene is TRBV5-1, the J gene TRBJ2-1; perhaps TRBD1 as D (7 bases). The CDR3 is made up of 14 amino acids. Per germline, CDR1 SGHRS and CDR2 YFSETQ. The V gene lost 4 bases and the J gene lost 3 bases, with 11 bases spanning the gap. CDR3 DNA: TGCGCCAGCAGCCAGGGGGGCGGCTACAATGAGCAGTTCTTC. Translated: CASSQGGGYNEQFF.

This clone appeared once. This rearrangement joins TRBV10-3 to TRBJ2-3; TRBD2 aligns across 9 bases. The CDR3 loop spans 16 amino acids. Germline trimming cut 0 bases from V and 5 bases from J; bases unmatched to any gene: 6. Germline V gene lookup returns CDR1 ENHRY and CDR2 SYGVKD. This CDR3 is CAISESAGGPGDTQYF. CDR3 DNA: TGTGCCATCAGTGAGTCGGCGGGAGGGCCAGGAGATACGCAGTATTTT.

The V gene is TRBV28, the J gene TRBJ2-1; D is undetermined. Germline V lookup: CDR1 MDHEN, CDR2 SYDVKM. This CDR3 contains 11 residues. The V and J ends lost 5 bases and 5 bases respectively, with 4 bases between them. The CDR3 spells CASSPHNEQFF. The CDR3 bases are TGTGCCAGCAGTCCTCACAATGAGCAGTTCTTC.

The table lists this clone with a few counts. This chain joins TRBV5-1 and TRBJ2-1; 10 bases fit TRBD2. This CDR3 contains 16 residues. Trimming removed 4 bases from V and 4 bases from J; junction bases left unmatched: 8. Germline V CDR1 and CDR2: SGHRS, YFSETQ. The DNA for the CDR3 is TGCGCCAGCAGCAGAGCTAGCGGGGGACCTTACAATGAGCAGTTCTTC. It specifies CASSRASGGPYNEQFF. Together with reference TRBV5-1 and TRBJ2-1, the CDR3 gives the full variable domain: KAGVTQTPRYLIKTRGQQVTLSCSPISGHRSVSWYQQTPGQGLQFLFEYFSETQRNKGNFPGRFSGRQFSNSRSEMNVSTLELGDSALYLCASSRASGGPYNEQFFGPGTRLTVL.

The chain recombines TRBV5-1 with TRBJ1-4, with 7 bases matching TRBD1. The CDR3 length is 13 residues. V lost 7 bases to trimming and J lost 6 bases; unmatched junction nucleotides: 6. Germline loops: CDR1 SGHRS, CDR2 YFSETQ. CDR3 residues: CASRDSTDEKLFF. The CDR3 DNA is TGCGCCAGCCGGGACAGCACGGATGAAAAACTGTTTTTT.

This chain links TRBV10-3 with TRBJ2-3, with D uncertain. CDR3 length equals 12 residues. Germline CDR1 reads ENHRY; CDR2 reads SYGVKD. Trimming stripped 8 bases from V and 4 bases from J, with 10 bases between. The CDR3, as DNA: TGTGCCATCGGTACCGGAGCAGATACGCAGTATTTT. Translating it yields CAIGTGADTQYF.

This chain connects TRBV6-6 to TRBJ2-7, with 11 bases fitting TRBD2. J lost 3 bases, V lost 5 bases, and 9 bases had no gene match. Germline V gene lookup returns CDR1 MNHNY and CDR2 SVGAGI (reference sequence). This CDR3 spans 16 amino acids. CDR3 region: CASSTYPGLADYEQYF. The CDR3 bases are TGTGCCAGCAGTACCTACCCGGGACTAGCGGACTACGAGCAGTACTTC.

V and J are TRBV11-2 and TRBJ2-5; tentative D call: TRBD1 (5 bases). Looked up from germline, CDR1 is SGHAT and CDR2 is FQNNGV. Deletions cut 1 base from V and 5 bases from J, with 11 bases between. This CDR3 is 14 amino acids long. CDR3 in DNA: TGTGCCAGCAGCTTAGGGACCCCAGGGGAGACCCAGTACTTC. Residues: CASSLGTPGETQYF.

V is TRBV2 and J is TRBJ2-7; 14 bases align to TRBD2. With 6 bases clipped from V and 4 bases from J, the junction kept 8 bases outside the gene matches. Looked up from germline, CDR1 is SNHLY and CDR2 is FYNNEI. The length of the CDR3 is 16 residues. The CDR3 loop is CASRPPTSGGGYEQYF. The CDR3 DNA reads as TGTGCCAGCAGACCCCCGACTAGCGGGGGGGGATACGAGCAGTACTTC.

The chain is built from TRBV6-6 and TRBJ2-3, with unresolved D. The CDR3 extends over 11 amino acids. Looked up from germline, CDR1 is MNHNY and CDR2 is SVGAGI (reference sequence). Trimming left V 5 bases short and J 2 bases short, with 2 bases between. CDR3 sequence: CASSHTDTQYF. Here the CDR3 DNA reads TGTGCCAGCAGTCACACAGATACGCAGTATTTT.